This TCR beta chain was captured in a study of blood T cells in healthy people across ages. Study information: There was about one barcoded beta molecule captured by template switching per two T cells. Findings of the study overall: There was a strong correlation between TCR beta diversity and naive T cell percentage. PBMCs left unsorted prevented a conclusive naive versus antigen-experienced comparison.

This CDR3 comprises 15 residues. From germline, CDR1 is ENHRY and CDR2 SYGVKD. The V and J ends lost 0 bases and 0 bases respectively, with 5 bases between them. At least ten counts were recorded for this clonotype. What it binds is unknown. Sample-barcoded 5' priming and a J-beta primer mix drove a second PCR of about 7 to 11 cycles. Every sample gave at least 3 million paired-end reads containing CDR3. TCRdb processed the 5' RACE reads anew with MiXCR; each CDR3 protein has one entry. Of 600,000 to 800,000 distinct CDR3 sequences in the sample, around 21% were seen once. This clonotype originated in a man between 65 and 80 years old in good health. The chain combines TRBV10-3 with TRBJ1-4; no clear D gene. The specimen sequenced was blood. CDR3 DNA: TGTGCCATCAGTGAGTCGGGCGCAACTAATGAAAAACTGTTTTTT. This translates into CAISESGATNEKLFF.